The next 5 T cell receptor beta chains were all read from a single sample in a study of tumor-infiltrating lymphocytes in primary liver carcinoma. The blood RNA (from unsorted whole blood) was obtained, and germline DNA was also extracted. A constant-region primer primed TCR beta cDNA synthesis from about 530 ng of total RNA. Libraries of TCR beta came from three nested multiplex PCR rounds with slightly modified ARM-PCR. Running ten to eleven cycles apiece, the first two PCR rounds relied on TRBV1-TRBV30 forward primers together with a C-beta reverse primer. TCRdb processed the multiplex PCR reads anew with MiXCR; each CDR3 protein has one entry. The profile shows around 330,000 distinct CDR3 sequences, roughly 60% of them singletons. The sequenced sample consisted of peripheral blood. These TCRs come from a woman in her 30s with primary liver carcinoma and hepatitis B virus infection.

As to this clonotype: A single base separates this from a much larger clone, so it may be a read error. The V and J genes are TRBV12-3 or TRBV12-4 and TRBJ2-4, with D hard to call. Deletions cut 7 bases from V and 4 bases from J, with 5 bases between. The CDR3 consists of 11 residues. For the CDR3, the DNA is TGTGCCAGCAATACGAAAAACATTCAGTACTTC. Residues: CASNTKNIQYF.

On this clonotype: The CDR3 carries no conserved terminal phenylalanine or tryptophan, so it likely arises from a read error. The chain employs TRBV7-8 and TRBJ2-7, with 10 bases fitting TRBD2. Germline assignment: CDR1 SGHVS and CDR2 FQNEAQ. The CDR3 consists of 15 residues. V shed 0 bases, J shed 6 bases, and the junction held 5 bases outside the gene matches. The CDR3 protein is CASSLASSGRSEQYL. CDR3 DNA sequence: TGTGCCAGCAGCTTAGCGTCTAGCGGGAGAAGCGAGCAGTACCTC.

This clonotype was recorded many times. Sequence at one end of the junction differs from germline and may be a read error. V usage is TRBV11-2 and J usage is TRBJ1-1, with a weak D call TRBD1 (5 bases). This CDR3 is 13 amino acids long. Germline V gives CDR1 SGHAT, CDR2 FQNNGV. The CDR3 reads CAGSLWGDTEAFF. As DNA, the CDR3 is TGTGCCGGCAGCTTATGGGGGGACACTGAAGCTTTCTTT. The whole variable domain, filled in from reference TRBV11-2 and TRBJ1-1, reads EAGVAQSPRYKIIEKRQSVAFWCNPISGHATLYWYQQILGQGPKLLIQFQNNGVVDDSQLPKDRFSAERLKGVDSTLKIQPAKLEDSAVYLCAGSLWGDTEAFFGQGTRLTVV.

The chain carries TRBV28 and TRBJ2-1; 9 positions agree with TRBD2. Trimming took 5 bases from V and 10 from J; bases not matched to a gene: 18. CDR1 and CDR2 from the germline V gene are MDHEN and SYDVKM. This CDR3 has 17 amino acids. The CDR3 loop reads CASSGRLAEPLRGEQFF. CDR3 bases: TGTGCCAGCAGTGGGAGACTAGCGGAGCCGCTCAGAGGGGAGCAGTTCTTC.

The rearrangement links TRBV4-1 to TRBJ2-1; TRBD1 aligns across 9 bases. The CDR3 length is 13 residues. Germline CDR1 reads MGHRA; CDR2 reads YSYEKL. The V segment lost 10 bases and the J segment 7 bases; nucleotides outside the gene matches: 8. Written as DNA, the CDR3 is TGCGCCAACAGAAGGACAGGGGCAAATGAGCAGTTCTTC. Encoded protein: CANRRTGANEQFF.